This is a list of T cell receptor beta chains from one sample in a study of cytomegalovirus exposure and HLA in healthy donors. This table comes from immunoSEQ multiplex PCR, and its TCRdb copy is limited to in-frame clones, with some not included. The data show some 240,000 clones, about 90% seen once. Sample: PBMCs. All receptors come from a girl aged 2 to 9 in good health and CMV-seronegative. CDR3s include the opening cysteine and the closing phenylalanine or tryptophan. Fields, in order: CDR3 DNA, CDR3 protein, D gene, V gene, clone size, J gene. The D gene is left open where the match is weak. Expanded clones get a size class; other rows say once, few or many, or leave the size out.

TGTGCCTCGGCGGGGTTTAACACCATATATTTT | CASAGFNTIYF | . | TRBV10-3 | . | TRBJ1-3
TGTGCCAGCTATCCCTCGGGACAGGGGACCAAAAACATTCAGTACTTC | CASYPSGQGTKNIQYF | TRBD1 | TRBV28 | . | TRBJ2-4
TGCGCCAGCAGCTTGGACAGGGGGTATGAGCAGTACTTC | CASSLDRGYEQYF | TRBD1 | TRBV5-1 | . | TRBJ2-7
TGTGCCAGCAGCCATAGGGGGCTGGGGTCCTACGAGCAGTACTTC | CASSHRGLGSYEQYF | TRBD1 | TRBV7-9 | . | TRBJ2-7
TGTGCCAGCAGCTCAAGACTTCTTCGGGACAATGAGCAGTTCTTC | CASSSRLLRDNEQFF | . | TRBV7-2 | . | TRBJ2-1
TGTGCCAGCAGCGGACCAGGGCAATTGTACGAGCAGTACTTC | CASSGPGQLYEQYF | . | TRBV9 | . | TRBJ2-7
TGTGCCAGCAGCGTAATGACAGGGCAGGGGAACACCGGGGAGCTGTTTTTT | CASSVMTGQGNTGELFF | TRBD1 | TRBV9 | . | TRBJ2-2
TGTGCCAGCAGCCAAGTTAGCGGTACCTACAATGAGCAGTTCTTC | CASSQVSGTYNEQFF | . | TRBV4-2 | . | TRBJ2-1
TGTGCCAGCAGCTCAGAGACAGGGATGTATTCACCCCTCCACTTT | CASSSETGMYSPLHF | TRBD1 | TRBV11-2 | . | TRBJ1-6
TGTGCCAGCAGTTTCGGGGGCACTGAAGCTTTCTTT | CASSFGGTEAFF | . | TRBV6-5 | once | TRBJ1-1
TGTGCCAGCACCGTACCAACAGGGGGCGCTCGTCTGTACTTC | CASTVPTGGARLYF | . | TRBV21-1 | . | TRBJ2-7
TGTTCCAGCAGCTTAGGGGACAGGGGGCCAGAGCAGTACTTC | CSSSLGDRGPEQYF | TRBD1 | TRBV7-9 | . | TRBJ2-7
TGCGCCACCCAACAGGGAAACCTCTACGAGCAGTACTTC | CATQQGNLYEQYF | . | TRBV10-2 | . | TRBJ2-7
TGTGCCAGCAGACCGATCCTAAGAGATGAAAAACTGTTTTTT | CASRPILRDEKLFF | . | TRBV7-9 | . | TRBJ1-4
TGTGCCAGCAGCCCGAGGTTCGGCCGGGGGGCCATCGACACAGATACGCAGTATTTT | CASSPRFGRGAIDTDTQYF | . | TRBV7-9 | . | TRBJ2-3